The sequence of this T cell receptor beta chain was determined in a study of blood T cell repertoires in COVID-19. Study-wide context: Acute and convalescent COVID-19 samples came from the United States, Italy and Spain. Sources were T cells, B-cell-depleted T cells, or PBMCs; the material itself was cDNA or gDNA.

Germline-derived CDR1 and CDR2 are LNHDA and SQIVND (reference sequence). V dropped 8 bases and J dropped 5; count of bases not matched to a gene: 9. The CDR3 runs 15 residues. Source study methods: Cell counts per sample came from amplifying reference gene primers. Clones were read by immunoSEQ multiplex PCR, and TCRdb kept only the in-frame ones, dropping some. The DNA gave D and trimming, while V, J and clone size come from that table. The data contain around 260,000 clones, 70% to 90% of them singletons. The clonotype originates from a woman younger than 45 with active or convalescent COVID-19. The chain couples TRBV19 to TRBJ2-2; 9 bases map to TRBD2. Material: peripheral blood. This CDR3 is CASWSGGPRTGELFF. CDR3 nucleotides: TGTGCCAGTTGGAGCGGGGGGCCAAGAACCGGGGAGCTGTTTTTT.